The 23 T cell receptor beta chains below all came from one sample that was sequenced in a study of shared clonotypes between healthy human individuals (TCRdb year 2020). Library preparation was by the immunoSEQ multiplex PCR assay. TCRdb limited this immuneACCESS table to in-frame rearrangements with V and J called. A share of clones is missing; checked studies link under half to unresolved V genes, and the rest is unexplained. In all, the sample holds 2 million to 2.5 million clones, and 85% to 95% of those were seen once. 0.1% to 0.15% of the sample comes from the top ten. The source material was naive CD4+ T cells sorted from blood. What the cell subset or site label conveys for this sample: CD45RA+ positively selected. The receptors originated from a man between 18 and 35 years old in good health.

The chain carries TRBV29-1 and TRBJ1-2, with 7 nucleotides matching TRBD1. The CDR3 spans 15 residues. CDR1 is SQVTM and CDR2 is ANQGSEA in the germline V gene. With V trimmed by 6 bases and J by 4 bases, 14 bases remained unmatched. The CDR3, as DNA: TGCAGCGTCGTCGGGACAGTCGGGAAAGGCTATGGCTACACCTTC. Translation gives CSVVGTVGKGYGYTF.

V and J are TRBV7-9 and TRBJ2-3; possible D gene TRBD2, 6 bases. Germline values: CDR1 SEHNR, CDR2 FQNEAQ (reference sequence). This CDR3 contains 16 residues. V was pared by 7 bases and J by 2 bases, with 19 bases between. CDR3 loop: CASTLVRGADTDTQYF. Here the CDR3 DNA reads TGTGCCAGCACCCTGGTGCGGGGCGCGGACACAGATACGCAGTATTTT.

Worth noting for this clone: The sample carries other DNA sequences with the same CDR3. The chain employs TRBV27 and TRBJ2-7; TRBD1 is a possible D gene (5 bases). Between the trimmed V and J ends, which lost 2 bases and 4 bases, there was a span of 15 bases. Germline V gene sequence: CDR1 MNHEY, CDR2 SMNVEV (reference sequence). The CDR3 extends over 15 amino acids. CDR3 sequence (DNA): TGTGCCAGCAGTTTAGGGCAGGGCAAAGGGTACGAGCAGTACTTC. It yields the protein CASSLGQGKGYEQYF.

The chain has TRBV29-1 and TRBJ2-7, with unresolved D. The CDR3 length is 12 residues. From germline, CDR1 is SQVTM and CDR2 ANQGSEA. V gave up 2 bases and J gave up 6 bases, with 11 bases separating them. The CDR3 is CSVELTASEQYF. DNA of the CDR3: TGCAGCGTTGAATTAACAGCTTCCGAGCAGTACTTC.

A remark on this clone: Different DNA sequences within this sample yield the same CDR3. J is TRBJ1-5 and V is TRBV19; no clear D. Germline-derived CDR1 and CDR2 are LNHDA and SQIVND (reference sequence). This CDR3 comprises 14 residues. Trimming removed 1 base from V and 3 bases from J, with 7 bases in between. CDR3 loop: CASSIGSSNQPQHF. The CDR3 bases are TGTGCCAGTAGTATAGGGTCCTCCAATCAGCCCCAGCATTTT.

The chain joins TRBV19 to TRBJ1-1; no clear D. Germline V gives CDR1 LNHDA, CDR2 SQIVND (reference sequence). The germline V and J ends were trimmed by 6 bases and 11 bases, with 7 bases remaining between them. This CDR3 has 9 amino acids. The CDR3 DNA follows: TGTGCCAGTAGGGGCCAGGCTTTCTTT. Protein product: CASRGQAFF. The full variable domain, rest sourced from reference TRBV19 and TRBJ1-1, is DGGITQSPKYLFRKEGQNVTLSCEQNLNHDAMYWYRQDPGQGLRLIYYSQIVNDFQKGDIAEGYSVSREKKESFPLTVTSAQKNPTAFYLCASRGQAFFGQGTRLTVV.

The V and J genes are TRBV10-3 and TRBJ2-7, with a weak D call TRBD2 (6 bases). Germline values: CDR1 ENHRY, CDR2 SYGVKD. The CDR3 loop spans 14 amino acids. Trimming took off 3 bases at V and 3 bases at J, with 12 bases between the two ends. CDR3 DNA: TGTGCCATCAGTGAATTGTGGGGGGACTACGAGCAGTACTTC. Translation gives CAISELWGDYEQYF.

J is TRBJ2-2 and V is TRBV7-2; D is ambiguous. V dropped 3 bases and J dropped 6 bases, with 20 bases sitting between them. The CDR3 runs 17 residues. Germline lookup yields CDR1 SGHTA and CDR2 FQGNSA. The CDR3 DNA sequence: TGTGCCAGCAGCTTGGATGGGGTATTCTCGACTGCCGGGGAGCTGTTTTTT. Translated: CASSLDGVFSTAGELFF.

J is TRBJ2-3 and V is TRBV25-1; 7 bases fit TRBD2. CDR3 length: 15 amino acids. V trimming: 6 bases; J trimming: 0 bases; junction bases outside the gene matches: 6. Germline V gene lookup returns CDR1 MGHDK and CDR2 SYGVNS. CDR3 protein: CASSGGSTSTDTQYF. The CDR3 DNA follows: TGTGCCAGCAGCGGGGGGTCGACTAGCACAGATACGCAGTATTTT.

The V and J genes are TRBV9 and TRBJ2-3; 7 bases align to TRBD2. There are 14 residues in the CDR3. J lost 4 bases, V lost 4 bases, and 6 bases had no gene match. Germline V gene lookup returns CDR1 SGDLS and CDR2 YYNGEE. CDR3 sequence reads: CASSPGGIPDTQYF. The DNA of the CDR3 is TGTGCCAGCAGCCCCGGGGGGATCCCAGATACGCAGTATTTT.

The gene calls are TRBV19 and TRBJ1-6; D remains unclear. CDR3 size: 14 residues. Germline V CDR1 and CDR2: LNHDA, SQIVND (reference sequence). V was trimmed by 1 base and J by 9 bases, leaving 10 bases between them. CDR3 in amino acids: CASSIVGEGSPLHF. CDR3 DNA sequence: TGTGCCAGTAGTATAGTAGGAGAGGGTTCACCCCTCCACTTT.

This sequence joins TRBV5-4 and TRBJ2-1; 10 bases match TRBD1. The CDR3 loop spans 15 amino acids. V shed 4 bases and J 8 bases; nucleotides not matched to a gene: 9. Germline values: CDR1 SGHNT, CDR2 YYREEE (reference sequence). In DNA, the CDR3 is TGTGCCAGCAGCCACGGGACAGGGGTTGTGGATGAGCAGTTCTTC. As protein: CASSHGTGVVDEQFF.

The chain recombines TRBV7-2 with TRBJ2-1; weak D call: TRBD2 (6 bases). CDR3 length: 14 amino acids. The germline V gene has CDR1 SGHTA and CDR2 FQGNSA. Trimming took off 1 base at V and 7 bases at J, with 11 bases between the two ends. CDR3 sequence: CASSLELAMNEQFF. The DNA of the CDR3 is TGTGCCAGCAGCTTAGAGCTAGCGATGAATGAGCAGTTCTTC. Full variable domain (rest looked up from reference TRBV7-2 and TRBJ2-1): GAGVSQSPSNKVTEKGKDVELRCDPISGHTALYWYRQSLGQGLEFLIYFQGNSAPDKSGLPSDRFSAERTGGSVSTLTIQRTQQEDSAVYLCASSLELAMNEQFFGPGTRLTVL.

V gene TRBV5-6 combines with J gene TRBJ1-2; D uncertain. The V gene lost 0 bases and the J gene lost 2 bases, with 8 bases spanning the gap. Germline values: CDR1 SGHDT, CDR2 YYEEEE. The CDR3 spans 14 residues. The CDR3 DNA is TGTGCCAGCAGCTTGGCCGGGTGGAACTATGGCTACACCTTC. Protein sequence: CASSLAGWNYGYTF.

The chain carries TRBV6-6 and TRBJ1-2; TRBD1 matches at 9 bases. The CDR3 is 13 residues long. Germline V lookup: CDR1 MNHNY, CDR2 SVGAGI (reference sequence). J gave up 8 bases and V 4 bases, and 5 bases lay outside the gene matches. The CDR3 sequence is CASSLGQGEGYTF. DNA of the CDR3: TGTGCCAGCAGTTTGGGACAGGGAGAAGGCTACACCTTC.

The V and J genes are TRBV4-1 and TRBJ2-5; no clear D. V lost 0 bases to trimming and J lost 1 base, with 9 bases between them. The CDR3 is made up of 15 amino acids. Germline values: CDR1 MGHRA, CDR2 YSYEKL. CDR3 region: CASSQDEHTQETQYF. The CDR3 DNA sequence: TGCGCCAGCAGCCAAGATGAGCACACCCAAGAGACCCAGTACTTC.

The rearrangement links TRBV30 to TRBJ1-3; D call uncertain. Germline V gives CDR1 GTSNPN, CDR2 SVGIG (reference sequence). The CDR3 runs 13 residues. The V and J ends lost 5 bases and 1 base respectively, with 9 bases between them. The CDR3 sequence: CAWVAWSGNTIYF. The DNA of the CDR3 is TGTGCCTGGGTTGCTTGGTCTGGAAACACCATATATTTT.

CDR3 DNA: TGTGCCAGCAGCCGCAGGGGGACCACTAACTATGGCTACACCTTC. Amino acids: CASSRRGTTNYGYTF. V is TRBV6-5 and J is TRBJ1-2; the match to TRBD1 covers 7 bases. After removal of 6 bases from V and 0 bases from J, the junction contained 7 bases not matched to a gene. This CDR3 comprises 15 residues. Germline CDR1 is MNHEY and CDR2 is SVGAGI.

The CDR3 DNA is TGTGCCAGCAGCTTAAGTTGTCGCAATCAGCCCCAGCATTTT. As protein: CASSLSCRNQPQHF. The chain joins TRBV11-1 to TRBJ1-5, with D hard to call. This CDR3 contains 14 residues. V lost 2 bases and J lost 2, with 7 bases in between. The V gene's germline CDR1 is SGHAT and CDR2 FQDESV (reference sequence).

This clone was observed once. This sequence joins TRBV7-8 and TRBJ1-1; D unresolved. V lost 5 bases to trimming and J lost 5 bases, with 21 bases between them. Germline loops: CDR1 SGHVS, CDR2 FQNEAQ. The CDR3 length is 16 residues. As DNA, the CDR3 is TGTGCCAGCAGCAATCCTTTGTATTTTTCGGTGACTGAAGCTTTCTTT. It yields the protein CASSNPLYFSVTEAFF.

The rearrangement uses TRBV29-1 and TRBJ1-2; 7 bases align to TRBD1. Germline V gene data show CDR1 as SQVTM and CDR2 as ANQGSEA. The CDR3 spans 14 residues. V gave up 4 bases and J gave up 4 bases; unmatched junction bases: 9. CDR3 in amino acids: CSVVGTELFYGYTF. In DNA, the CDR3 is TGCAGCGTTGTGGGGACAGAACTTTTCTATGGCTACACCTTC.

This clone has a single count. V usage is TRBV29-1 and J usage is TRBJ1-1; possible D gene TRBD1, 5 bases. Trimming left V 4 bases short and J 1 base short, with 10 bases between. The CDR3 has 13 amino acids. Germline CDR1 is SQVTM and CDR2 is ANQGSEA. The CDR3, as DNA: TGCAGCGTTGGTCATGGGGGGAACACTGAAGCTTTCTTT. Protein product: CSVGHGGNTEAFF.

V is TRBV18 and J is TRBJ2-7, with D uncertain. The CDR3 extends over 13 amino acids. Germline values: CDR1 KGHSH, CDR2 LQKENI. Trimming took 6 bases from V and 1 from J, leaving 10 bases between them. The CDR3 here is CASSNKGSYEQYF. The CDR3 DNA follows: TGTGCCAGCTCCAACAAGGGATCCTACGAGCAGTACTTC.